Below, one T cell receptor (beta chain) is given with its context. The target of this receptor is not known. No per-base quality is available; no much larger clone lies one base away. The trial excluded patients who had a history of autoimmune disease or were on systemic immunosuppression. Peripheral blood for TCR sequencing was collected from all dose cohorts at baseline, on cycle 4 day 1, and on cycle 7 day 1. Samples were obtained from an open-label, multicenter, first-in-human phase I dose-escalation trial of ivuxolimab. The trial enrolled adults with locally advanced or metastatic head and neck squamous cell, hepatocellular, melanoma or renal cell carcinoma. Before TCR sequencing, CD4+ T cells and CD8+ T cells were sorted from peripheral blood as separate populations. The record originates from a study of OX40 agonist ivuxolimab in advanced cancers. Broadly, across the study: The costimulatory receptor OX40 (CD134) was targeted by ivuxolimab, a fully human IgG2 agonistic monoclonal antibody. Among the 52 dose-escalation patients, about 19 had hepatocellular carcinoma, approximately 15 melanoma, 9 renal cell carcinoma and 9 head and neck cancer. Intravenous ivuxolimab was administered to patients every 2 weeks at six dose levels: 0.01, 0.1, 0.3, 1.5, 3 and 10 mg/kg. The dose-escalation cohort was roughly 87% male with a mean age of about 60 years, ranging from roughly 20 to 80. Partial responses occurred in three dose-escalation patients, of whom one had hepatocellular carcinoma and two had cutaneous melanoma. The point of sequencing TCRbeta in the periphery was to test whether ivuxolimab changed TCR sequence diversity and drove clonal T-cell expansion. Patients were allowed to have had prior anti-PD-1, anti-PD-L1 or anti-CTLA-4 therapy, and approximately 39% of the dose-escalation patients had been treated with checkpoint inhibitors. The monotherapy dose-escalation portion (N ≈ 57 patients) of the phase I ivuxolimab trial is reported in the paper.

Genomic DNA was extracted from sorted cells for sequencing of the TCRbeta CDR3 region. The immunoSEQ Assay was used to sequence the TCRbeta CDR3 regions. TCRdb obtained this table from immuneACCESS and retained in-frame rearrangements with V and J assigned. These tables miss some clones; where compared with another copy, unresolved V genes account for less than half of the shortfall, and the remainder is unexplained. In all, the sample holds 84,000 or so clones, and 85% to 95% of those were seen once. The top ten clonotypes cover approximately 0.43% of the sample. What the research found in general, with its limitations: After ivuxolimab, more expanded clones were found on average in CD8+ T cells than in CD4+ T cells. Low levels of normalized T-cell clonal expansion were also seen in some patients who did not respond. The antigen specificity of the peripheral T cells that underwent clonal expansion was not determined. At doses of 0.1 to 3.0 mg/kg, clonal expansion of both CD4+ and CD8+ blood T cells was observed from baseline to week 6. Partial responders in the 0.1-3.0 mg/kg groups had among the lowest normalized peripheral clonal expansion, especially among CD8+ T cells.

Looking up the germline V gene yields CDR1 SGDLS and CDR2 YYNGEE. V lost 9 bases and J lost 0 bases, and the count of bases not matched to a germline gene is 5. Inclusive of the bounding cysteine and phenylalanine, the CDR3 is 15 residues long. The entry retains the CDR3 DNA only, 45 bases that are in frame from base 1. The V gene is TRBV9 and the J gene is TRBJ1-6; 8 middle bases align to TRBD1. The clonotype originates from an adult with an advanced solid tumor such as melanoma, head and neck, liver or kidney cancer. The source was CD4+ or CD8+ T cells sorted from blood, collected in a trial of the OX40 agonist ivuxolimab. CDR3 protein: CATLTGDSYNSPLHF. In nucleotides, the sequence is TGTGCCACCTTGACAGGGGACTCCTATAATTCACCCCTCCACTTT.